The rows below give T cell receptor beta chains drawn from one sample of a study of T-cell reconstitution after alpha-beta-depleted transplantation in children. TCRdb used MiXCR to reprocess the PCR reads, holding one entry per CDR3 protein. The sample lists around 600,000 distinct CDR3 sequences, more than 20% occurring once. This sample comprised PBMCs, mostly from graft donor cells, obtained 360 days after TCRalphabeta/CD19-depleted stem cell transplant. These receptor sequences come from a boy in the first two years of life who had a stem cell transplant for acute myeloid leukemia, so the T cells may come from the graft donor. Both conserved end residues are part of each CDR3. The D gene is left open where the match is weak. Rows give clone size only sometimes, using once, few, many, or a class for an expanded clone.

d_call	cdr3_length	clone_size	v_call	j_call	cdr3_aa
TRBD2	17	NA	TRBV24-1	TRBJ2-1	CATSDAGGGERYNEQFF
TRBD2	13	NA	TRBV5-1	TRBJ2-1	CASSLAGGIEQFF
NA	11	few	TRBV5-1	TRBJ2-1	CASSASEEQFF
NA	15	few	TRBV6-2/TRBV6-3	TRBJ1-1	CASSLAGGQNTEAFF
NA	12	many	TRBV20-1	TRBJ2-5	CSARGGVETQYF
NA	15	many	TRBV15	TRBJ2-1	CATSRDNRGVREQFF
NA	14	many	TRBV7-3	TRBJ1-3	CASSFTGGENTIYF
TRBD1	14	many	TRBV18	TRBJ2-7	CASSTPGQGGEQYF
NA	14	NA	TRBV12-3/TRBV12-4	TRBJ2-6	CASSFGAGANVLTF
NA	16	NA	TRBV5-4	TRBJ1-6	CASSLASEDLDSPLHF
NA	13	few	TRBV24-1	TRBJ2-1	CATSDTSSNEQFF
NA	14	NA	TRBV6-1	TRBJ2-5	CASSERAGLETQYF
NA	12	many	TRBV18	TRBJ2-3	CASSPSTDTQYF
TRBD1	14	NA	TRBV15	TRBJ1-6	CATSREGQYSPLHF
NA	14	many	TRBV20-1	TRBJ1-3	CSASHPISGNTIYF